The 24 T cell receptor beta chains reported below all come from one sample, sequenced in a study of response to subunit inactivated influenza vaccine (dated by TCRdb to between 2017 and 2018). The library relied on RT-PCR. Sequencing was performed on an Illumina HiSeq 2500. The raw public data were reprocessed by TCRdb itself: fastp quality trimming at Q25, MiXCR clonotype calling, in-frame beta chains only. One record per CDR3 amino acid sequence lists the most common genes and DNA. This sample holds approximately 310,000 distinct CDR3 sequences; less than 25% were observed only once. The ten biggest clones cover 10% to 13% of the sample. Sequences were derived from PBMCs from blood, sampled approximately 22 months after vaccination. All receptors derive from a man in his fifties or sixties who received an inactivated influenza vaccine. Donor details come from another sample of the same person, matched by shared clones.

V usage is TRBV5-1 and J usage is TRBJ2-5, with D perhaps matching TRBD1 or TRBD2 (5 bases each). The CDR3 extends over 15 amino acids. Germline assignment: CDR1 SGHRS and CDR2 YFSETQ. V dropped 0 bases and J dropped 5 bases, with 14 bases sitting between them. CDR3 in amino acids: CASSLEGRGVETQYF. DNA for the CDR3: TGCGCCAGCAGCTTGGAGGGTCGAGGGGTGGAGACCCAGTACTTC. The full variable domain, with the rest looked up from reference TRBV5-1 and TRBJ2-5, is KAGVTQTPRYLIKTRGQQVTLSCSPISGHRSVSWYQQTPGQGLQFLFEYFSETQRNKGNFPGRFSGRQFSNSRSEMNVSTLELGDSALYLCASSLEGRGVETQYFGPGTRLLVL.

The rearrangement links TRBV29-1 to TRBJ2-7; D is unclear. The germline gives CDR1 SQVTM, CDR2 ANQGSEA. V lost 4 bases, J lost 4 bases, and 11 bases lay in between. The CDR3 is 12 amino acids. This CDR3 is CSVVHNRYEQYF. The CDR3 DNA follows: TGCAGCGTTGTCCATAACCGTTACGAGCAGTACTTC.

The chain carries TRBV2 and TRBJ2-7, with D possibly matching TRBD1 (5 bases). This CDR3 spans 15 amino acids. The germline V and J ends were trimmed by 0 bases and 3 bases, with 12 bases remaining between them. From germline, CDR1 is SNHLY and CDR2 FYNNEI. CDR3 sequence: CASSEASGSIYEQYF. CDR3 nucleotide sequence: TGTGCCAGCAGTGAAGCGTCAGGGTCGATCTACGAGCAGTACTTC.

This clonotype was counted a few times. The chain joins TRBV2 to TRBJ2-7; 9 nucleotides match TRBD1. CDR3 length: 13 amino acids. With V trimmed by 6 bases and J by 6 bases, 6 bases remained unmatched. The germline V gene has CDR1 SNHLY and CDR2 FYNNEI. The CDR3 region is CASSDRGYAEQYF. CDR3 nucleotide sequence: TGTGCCAGCAGCGACAGGGGGTACGCCGAGCAGTACTTC.

The chain couples TRBV7-9 to TRBJ1-2; D gene unclear. CDR1 SEHNR and CDR2 FQNEAQ come from the germline V gene (reference sequence). Trimming stripped 5 bases from V and 4 bases from J, with 14 bases between. This CDR3 is 14 amino acids long. The CDR3 DNA sequence: TGTGCCAGCAGCCCCTATTTGGAGTCCTATGGCTACACCTTC. Translation: CASSPYLESYGYTF.

This clonotype came up a few times. The chain links TRBV20-1 to TRBJ1-6; TRBD1 is a possible D gene (6 bases). V was trimmed by 5 bases and J by 1 base, leaving 9 bases between them. The CDR3 sequence is 14 residues long. The germline V gene encodes CDR1 DFQATT and CDR2 SNEGSKA (reference sequence). The CDR3 nucleotides are TGCAGTGCTGCTAGGGGGTCCTATAATTCACCCCTCCACTTT. This gives the protein CSAARGSYNSPLHF.

This clonotype was counted at least ten times. V gene TRBV7-6 combines with J gene TRBJ2-5; 7 positions agree with TRBD1. With V trimmed by 0 bases and J by 0 bases, 4 bases remained unmatched. In germline, CDR1 is SGHVS, CDR2 FNYEAQ. This CDR3 is built from 16 residues. For the CDR3, the DNA is TGTGCCAGCAGCTTAGCCTCCGGGACAGACCAAGAGACCCAGTACTTC. As protein: CASSLASGTDQETQYF.

This clonotype was picked up many times. The chain recombines TRBV4-3 with TRBJ2-1; D remains ambiguous. In germline, CDR1 is LGHNA, CDR2 YSLEER. Trimming removed 1 base at V and 0 bases at J, with 7 bases between. This CDR3 has 15 amino acids. In nucleotides, the CDR3 is TGCGCCAGCAGCCAAGGAGGCGGCTCCTACAATGAGCAGTTCTTC. Its translation is CASSQGGGSYNEQFF.

The V call is TRBV27, the J call TRBJ2-1; the D is unclear. This CDR3 is 13 amino acids long. Germline values: CDR1 MNHEY, CDR2 SMNVEV (reference sequence). The V gene lost 7 bases and the J gene lost 9 bases, with 16 bases spanning the gap. The CDR3 sequence: CASTFRAGGEQFF. Written as DNA, the CDR3 is TGTGCCAGCACCTTTAGGGCCGGTGGTGAGCAGTTCTTC.

This clonotype was detected a few times. This sequence joins TRBV11-2 and TRBJ1-6; perhaps TRBD1 as D (5 bases). The CDR3 sequence is 18 residues long. V was shortened by 7 bases and J by 7 bases, with 26 bases between the two germline ends. CDR1 and CDR2 (germline): SGHAT, FQNNGV. CDR3 sequence (DNA): TGTGCCAGCACCACAAAACCGGCACAGGTCACGAAGAATTCACCCCTCCACTTT. Amino acids: CASTTKPAQVTKNSPLHF.

As for this clonotype: The junction and the germline gene differ at one end; a read error may be behind it. The chain links TRBV7-2 to TRBJ1-1; 10 nucleotides line up with TRBD1. The CDR3 extends over 17 amino acids. CDR1 is SGHTA and CDR2 is FQGNSA in the germline V gene. The CDR3 DNA is TGTCCCAGCAGCCCGACAGGGGGCATAAGGACCAACACTGAAGCTTTCTTT. Protein product: CPSSPTGGIRTNTEAFF.

This clonotype was counted at least ten times. The rearrangement links TRBV11-2 to TRBJ2-1; TRBD2 might be the D (5 bases). The CDR3 contains 13 residues. V lost 7 bases and J 5 bases, leaving 12 bases between the germline ends. Germline V CDR1 and CDR2: SGHAT, FQNNGV. DNA of the CDR3: TGTGCCAGCATCCACGGGATGGACAATGAGCAGTTCTTC. Amino acids: CASIHGMDNEQFF.

The V gene is TRBV4-1, the J gene TRBJ1-1, with a possible D match to TRBD1 (5 bases). The CDR3 sequence is 14 residues long. Trimming removed 3 bases from V and 4 bases from J, with 12 bases in between. Germline V gene lookup returns CDR1 MGHRA and CDR2 YSYEKL. The CDR3: CASSHETQGTEAFF. As DNA, the CDR3 is TGCGCCAGCAGCCATGAGACCCAGGGCACTGAAGCTTTCTTT.

In this sample, this clonotype turned up many times. This rearrangement joins TRBV6-1 to TRBJ1-1; possible D gene TRBD1, 6 bases. CDR3 length: 13 residues. Germline V lookup: CDR1 MNHNS, CDR2 SASEGT. The V and J ends lost 11 bases and 6 bases respectively, with 19 bases between them. The CDR3 sequence: CAARGGARSEAFF. The CDR3 region has the DNA TGTGCCGCAAGGGGGGGGGCGCGTTCTGAAGCTTTCTTT.

The chain has TRBV12-3 or TRBV12-4 and TRBJ2-7, with D perhaps TRBD1 (6 bases). The CDR3 is 15 residues long. The V gene lost 1 base and the J gene lost 1 base, with 11 bases spanning the gap. The DNA of the CDR3 is TGTGCCAGCAGTTTAGTAGGACAGCCTTCCTACGAGCAGTACTTC. Translated, it gives CASSLVGQPSYEQYF.

The rearrangement joins TRBV3-1 to TRBJ2-7, with 12 bases matching TRBD1. The length of the CDR3 is 15 residues. J was trimmed by 5 bases and V by 3 bases; bases with no gene match: 5. In germline, CDR1 is LGHDT, CDR2 YNNKEL (reference sequence). The DNA for the CDR3 is TGTGCCAGCAGCCACACCGGGACAGGGGGCAACGAGCAGTACTTC. The encoded protein is CASSHTGTGGNEQYF.

CDR3 in DNA: TGCGCCAGCAGCCAATCCAGGGGGGATACTGAAGCTTTCTTT. Encoded protein: CASSQSRGDTEAFF. The V gene is TRBV4-1, the J gene TRBJ1-1; TRBD1 matches 7 bases. This CDR3 is built from 14 residues. Germline V lookup: CDR1 MGHRA, CDR2 YSYEKL. With V trimmed by 2 bases and J by 5 bases, 5 bases remained unmatched.

This chain uses TRBV10-3 with TRBJ1-5; TRBD1 is a possible D gene (6 bases). The germline gives CDR1 ENHRY, CDR2 SYGVKD. With 5 bases removed from V and 5 bases from J, the gap between germline ends came to 13 bases. CDR3 length equals 14 residues. CDR3 residues: CAISLQGGDQPQHF. The CDR3 nucleotides read TGTGCCATCAGTCTACAGGGAGGAGATCAGCCCCAGCATTTT.

This clonotype was found a few times. This chain joins TRBV12-3 or TRBV12-4 and TRBJ2-1; D is unresolved. Between the trimmed V and J ends, which lost 6 bases and 9 bases, there was a span of 18 bases. CDR3 size: 14 residues. The DNA for the CDR3 is TGTGCCAGCAGCAAGGCCCTAGAATATACTGAGCAGTTCTTC. Translated: CASSKALEYTEQFF.

This sequence joins TRBV12-3 or TRBV12-4 and TRBJ2-5, with D perhaps TRBD1 (6 bases). This CDR3 is built from 14 residues. V lost 4 bases and J lost 1, with 10 bases in between. For the CDR3, the DNA is TGTGCCAGCAGTTATGGGACACCCCAAGAGACCCAGTACTTC. This codes for CASSYGTPQETQYF.

The chain employs TRBV11-1 and TRBJ2-3; the match to TRBD2 covers 14 bases. The trim removed 4 bases at V and 0 bases at J, leaving 15 bases unmatched. The CDR3 covers 21 residues. Germline V gene data show CDR1 as SGHAT and CDR2 as FQDESV (reference sequence). DNA for the CDR3: TGTGCCAGCAGCTCTCCCTGGACTAGCGGGGGGCGACAGCCTAGCACAGATACGCAGTATTTT. It specifies CASSSPWTSGGRQPSTDTQYF.

This clonotype is a singleton in its sample. The CDR3 DNA sequence: TGCAGTGCTAGAGCCCAAGACCCGTACGAGCAGTACTTC. This encodes CSARAQDPYEQYF. V is TRBV20-1 and J is TRBJ2-7, with no clear D. This CDR3 has 13 amino acids. Germline lookup yields CDR1 DFQATT and CDR2 SNEGSKA (reference sequence). Trimming left V 1 base short and J 4 bases short, with 11 bases between.

The chain is built from TRBV12-3 or TRBV12-4 and TRBJ1-2; weak D call: TRBD1 (5 bases). The CDR3 is 16 residues long. The V end lost 6 bases, the J end lost 0 bases, and 17 bases lay between the germline ends. The CDR3 loop is CASSSRQSRANYGYTF. The CDR3, as DNA: TGTGCCAGCAGCTCGAGACAGAGTCGAGCTAACTATGGCTACACCTTC.

Details on this clonotype: One end of the junction varies from germline; a read error may be responsible. This chain joins TRBV20-1 and TRBJ2-7, with TRBD1 matching 12 bases. Germline values: CDR1 DFQATT, CDR2 SNEGSKA (reference sequence). The CDR3 is 20 amino acids. CDR3 loop: CSASPIPGTGGPLGWYGQYF. Here the CDR3 DNA reads TGCAGTGCTAGCCCAATCCCCGGGACAGGGGGCCCCCTTGGGTGGTACGGGCAGTACTTC.